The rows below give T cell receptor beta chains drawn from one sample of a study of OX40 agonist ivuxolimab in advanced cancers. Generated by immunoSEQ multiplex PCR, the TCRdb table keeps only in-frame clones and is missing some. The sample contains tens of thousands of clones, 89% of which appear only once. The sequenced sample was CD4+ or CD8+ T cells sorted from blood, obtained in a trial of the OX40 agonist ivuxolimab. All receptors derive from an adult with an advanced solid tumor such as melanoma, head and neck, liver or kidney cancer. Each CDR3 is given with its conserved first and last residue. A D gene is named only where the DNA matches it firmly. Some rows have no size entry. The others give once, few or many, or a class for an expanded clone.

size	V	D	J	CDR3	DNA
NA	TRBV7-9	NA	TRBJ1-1	CASSYDGQHLEAFF	TGTGCCAGCAGCTACGATGGACAGCACCTTGAAGCTTTCTTT
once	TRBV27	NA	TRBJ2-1	CASSFLNRDEQFF	TGTGCCAGCAGTTTCCTTAACAGGGATGAGCAGTTCTTC
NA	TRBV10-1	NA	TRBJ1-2	CARRGGGYNYGYTF	TGCGCCAGAAGAGGAGGGGGGTATAACTATGGCTACACCTTC
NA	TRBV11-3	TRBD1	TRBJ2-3	CASSTTGATDTQYF	TGTGCCAGCAGCACCACAGGGGCCACAGATACGCAGTATTTT
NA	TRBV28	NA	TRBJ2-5	CASSLRAPKQYF	TGTGCCAGCAGTTTACGGGCCCCCAAGCAGTACTTC
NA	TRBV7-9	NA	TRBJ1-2	CASSIQSNYGYTF	TGTGCCAGCAGCATCCAAAGTAACTATGGCTACACCTTC
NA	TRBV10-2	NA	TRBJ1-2	CASSESGLTYGYTF	TGCGCCAGCAGTGAGTCAGGACTGACTTATGGCTACACCTTC
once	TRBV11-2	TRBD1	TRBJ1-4	CASSPPRTGYEKLFF	TGTGCCAGCAGCCCGCCTCGGACAGGGTACGAAAAACTGTTTTTT
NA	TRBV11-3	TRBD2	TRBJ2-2	CASSPGLAGGVTGELFF	TGTGCCAGCAGCCCTGGACTAGCGGGGGGTGTCACCGGGGAGCTGTTTTTT
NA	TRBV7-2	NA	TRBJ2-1	CASSRTVGNEQFF	TGTGCCAGCAGTCGAACCGTGGGGAATGAGCAGTTCTTC
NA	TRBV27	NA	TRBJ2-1	CASRISRSYNEQFF	TGTGCCAGCAGAATTAGCCGCTCCTACAATGAGCAGTTCTTC
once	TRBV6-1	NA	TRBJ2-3	CASSAEVMDTQYF	TGTGCCAGCAGCGCTGAAGTCATGGATACGCAGTATTTT
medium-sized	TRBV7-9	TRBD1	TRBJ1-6	CASSPDRGSRSPLHF	TGTGCCAGCAGCCCGGACAGGGGAAGTCGGTCACCCCTCCACTTT
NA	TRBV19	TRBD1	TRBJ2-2	CASSRKPGQGGGELFF	TGTGCCAGTAGTCGTAAACCGGGACAGGGTGGCGGGGAGCTGTTTTTT
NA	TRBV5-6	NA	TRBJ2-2	CASSLPIAGTGELFF	TGTGCCAGCAGTTTACCTATCGCGGGGACCGGGGAGCTGTTTTTT
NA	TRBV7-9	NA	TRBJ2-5	CASSILRQGRGQETQYF	TGTGCCAGCAGCATCCTAAGACAGGGGAGGGGGCAAGAGACCCAGTACTTC
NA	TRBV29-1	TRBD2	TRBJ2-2	CSGGTSGGATNTGELFF	TGCAGCGGAGGGACTAGCGGGGGGGCTACGAACACCGGGGAGCTGTTTTTT
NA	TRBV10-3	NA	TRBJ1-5	CAISESWGGGNQPQHF	TGTGCCATCAGTGAGTCTTGGGGAGGAGGGAATCAGCCCCAGCATTTT
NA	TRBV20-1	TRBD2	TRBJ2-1	CSARSGGAQFF	TGCAGTGCTAGGAGCGGGGGGGCGCAGTTCTTC
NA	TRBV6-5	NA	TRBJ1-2	CASRPTANYGYTF	TGTGCCAGCAGACCCACTGCTAACTATGGCTACACCTTC
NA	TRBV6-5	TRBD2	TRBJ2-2	CASSALAENTGELFF	TGTGCCAGCAGTGCACTAGCGGAGAACACCGGGGAGCTGTTTTTT
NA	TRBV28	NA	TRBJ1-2	CASSFHQGRGYTF	TGTGCCAGCAGTTTCCACCAGGGGAGAGGCTACACCTTC
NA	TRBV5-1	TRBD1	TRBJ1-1	CASSLGDRGLFEAFF	TGCGCCAGCAGCCTGGGGGACAGGGGTCTATTTGAAGCTTTCTTT
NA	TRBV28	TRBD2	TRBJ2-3	CASMGLARTDTQYF	TGTGCCAGCATGGGACTAGCGAGAACAGATACGCAGTATTTT
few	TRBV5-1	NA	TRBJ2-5	CASSSDGRPPYQETQYF	TGCGCCAGCAGCAGCGACGGACGCCCCCCATACCAAGAGACCCAGTACTTC
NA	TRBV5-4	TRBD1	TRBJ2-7	CASSLPGQGSSYEQYF	TGTGCCAGCAGCTTGCCCGGACAGGGTTCCTCCTACGAGCAGTACTTC
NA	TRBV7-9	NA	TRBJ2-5	CASSRIRTVSGETQYF	TGTGCCAGCAGCCGCATCAGGACAGTATCCGGGGAGACCCAGTACTTC
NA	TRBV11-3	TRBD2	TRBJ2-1	CASSLDSGGFYNEQFF	TGTGCCAGCAGCTTAGATAGCGGGGGGTTCTACAATGAGCAGTTCTTC
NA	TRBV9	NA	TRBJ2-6	CASTPGPGANVLTF	TGTGCCAGCACCCCCGGACCGGGGGCCAACGTCCTGACTTTC
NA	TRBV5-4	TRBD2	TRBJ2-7	CASTLLAGDSYEQYF	TGTGCCAGCACTCTTTTAGCGGGAGACTCCTACGAGCAGTACTTC
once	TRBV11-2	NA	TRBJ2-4	CASSSRLAKNIQYF	TGTGCCAGCAGCTCCCGACTAGCCAAAAACATTCAGTACTTC
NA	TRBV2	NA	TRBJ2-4	CASRALGNRNIQYF	TGTGCCAGCAGGGCCCTAGGAAATCGTAACATTCAGTACTTC
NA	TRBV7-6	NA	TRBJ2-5	CASSLSRRQETQYF	TGTGCCAGCAGCTTAAGCAGGCGCCAAGAGACCCAGTACTTC
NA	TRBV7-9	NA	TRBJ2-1	CASSFRGTSGGEQFF	TGTGCCAGCAGCTTCCGCGGGACCTCCGGGGGTGAGCAGTTCTTC
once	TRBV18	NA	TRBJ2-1	CASSPPGFGYNEQFF	TGTGCCAGCTCACCACCTGGGTTCGGGTACAATGAGCAGTTCTTC
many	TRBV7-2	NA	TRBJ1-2	CASSLLTAYGYTF	TGTGCCAGCAGCTTACTGACAGCTTATGGCTACACCTTC
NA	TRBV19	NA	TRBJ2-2	CASRWGRDRFTGELFF	TGTGCCAGTAGATGGGGAAGAGACAGATTCACCGGGGAGCTGTTTTTT
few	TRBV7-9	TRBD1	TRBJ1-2	CASSRQGFYGYTF	TGTGCCAGCAGCCGACAGGGCTTCTATGGCTACACCTTC
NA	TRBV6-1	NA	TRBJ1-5	CASSEMVQPQHF	TGTGCCAGCAGTGAAATGGTGCAGCCCCAGCATTTT
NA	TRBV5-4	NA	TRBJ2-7	CASSLGALGVSYEQYF	TGTGCCAGCAGCTTGGGTGCGTTGGGTGTCTCCTACGAGCAGTACTTC
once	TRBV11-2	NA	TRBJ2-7	CASSRVRETYEQYF	TGTGCCAGCAGCAGGGTTAGGGAAACCTACGAGCAGTACTTC
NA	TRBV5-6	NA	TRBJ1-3	CASSFGPSGNTIYF	TGTGCCAGCAGCTTCGGGCCTTCTGGAAACACCATATATTTT
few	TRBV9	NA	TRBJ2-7	CASSVNPASGEQYF	TGTGCCAGCAGCGTTAACCCTGCGTCCGGCGAGCAGTACTTC
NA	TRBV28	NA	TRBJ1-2	CASRLTGTFYGYTF	TGTGCCAGCAGGCTAACCGGGACCTTTTATGGCTACACCTTC
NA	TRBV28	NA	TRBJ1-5	CASSLFLGSNQPQHF	TGTGCCAGCAGTTTATTCCTGGGTAGCAATCAGCCCCAGCATTTT
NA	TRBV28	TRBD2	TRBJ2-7	CASSSPGGSSYEQYF	TGTGCCAGCAGTTCCCCGGGAGGCAGCTCCTACGAGCAGTACTTC
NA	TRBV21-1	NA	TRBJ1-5	CASSRKAGQSVLVQPQHF	TGTGCCAGCAGCCGGAAGGCAGGGCAATCGGTTCTCGTTCAGCCCCAGCATTTT
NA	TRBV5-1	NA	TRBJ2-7	CASSWGDTMYEQYF	TGCGCCAGCAGCTGGGGGGACACAATGTACGAGCAGTACTTC
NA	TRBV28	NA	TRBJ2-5	CASSQSEKETQYF	TGTGCCAGCAGTCAGTCGGAAAAAGAGACCCAGTACTTC
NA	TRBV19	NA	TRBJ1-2	CASSITDNYGYTF	TGTGCCAGTAGTATAACAGACAACTATGGCTACACCTTC
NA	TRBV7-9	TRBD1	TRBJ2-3	CASSLAGQSLQYF	TGTGCCAGCAGCTTAGCGGGACAGTCCCTGCAGTATTTT
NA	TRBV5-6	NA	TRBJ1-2	CASSLFPRSYGYTF	TGTGCCAGCAGCTTGTTTCCGAGGAGCTATGGCTACACCTTC